This T cell receptor (beta chain) was documented in a study of blood T cells in healthy people across ages. Points from the study as a whole: TCR beta diversity, measured per million T cells, fell in a roughly linear way with age. Possibly, changes in expanded clonotypes were confounded because donor CMV status was unknown.

This clonotype has only one observation. Its target is unknown. Then a second PCR, running roughly 6 to 11 cycles, was carried out with a sample-barcoded 5' primer and a J-beta primer mix. At least 3 million CDR3-containing paired-end reads were obtained per sample. TCRdb reprocessed the 5' RACE reads via MiXCR and lists one record per CDR3 protein. The table has approximately 730,000 distinct CDR3 sequences, roughly 50% seen once. CDR1 is SGHKS and CDR2 is YYEKEE in the germline V gene (reference sequence). The CDR3 has 14 residues. V shed 4 bases and J 4 bases; nucleotides not matched to a gene: 5. Each sample gave at least 6.5 million isolated PBMCs.

This sequence joins TRBV5-5 and TRBJ1-5, with 7 bases aligning to TRBD1. The receptor was isolated from a man of 80 years or more in good health. Sequenced sample: blood. The CDR3 reads CASSGQTGNQPQHF. CDR3 nucleotide sequence: TGTGCCAGCAGCGGACAGACAGGGAATCAGCCCCAGCATTTT.